This TCR beta chain was obtained from a study of Ad26.COV2.S vaccination and SARS-CoV-2 variants. Turning to the study itself: Ad26.COV2.S, an intramuscular injection, was given once or twice 56 days apart. Study-wide points: TCR breadth and depth estimates may have understated total T cell responses. The breadth of spike-specific CD8+ and CD4+ T cell responses after vaccination was reportedly substantial.

This clone was seen more than once but under ten times. Its specificity is unknown. CDR1 and CDR2 (germline): MNHNS, SASEGT. Trimming left V 2 bases short and J 3 bases short, with 11 bases between. The CDR3 is made up of 15 amino acids. Here immunoSEQ multiplex PCR was the method, and the copy in TCRdb shows in-frame clones only, minus some. Found here are more than 300,000 clones, about 85% of them singletons; the top ten hold under 2.5%. Treatment in this sample: around 19 received Ad26.COV2.S at low or high dose, single or two shots; 5 received placebo; per-sample allocation not given. Sampling happened 63 days after the first vaccine or placebo injection. The study used a vaccine consisting of an Ad26 vector that expressed Wuhan-strain SARS-CoV-2 spike.

This specimen consisted of peripheral blood, obtained in a trial of Ad26.COV2.S vaccine versus placebo. The chain uses TRBV6-1 and TRBJ1-5; D remains ambiguous. The sequence came from a person between 18 and 65 years old who received the Ad26.COV2.S COVID-19 vaccine or a placebo. The CDR3 nucleotides read TGTGCCAGCAGTGAAACCCCGCAGGTCAATCAGCCCCAGCATTTT. This codes for CASSETPQVNQPQHF.